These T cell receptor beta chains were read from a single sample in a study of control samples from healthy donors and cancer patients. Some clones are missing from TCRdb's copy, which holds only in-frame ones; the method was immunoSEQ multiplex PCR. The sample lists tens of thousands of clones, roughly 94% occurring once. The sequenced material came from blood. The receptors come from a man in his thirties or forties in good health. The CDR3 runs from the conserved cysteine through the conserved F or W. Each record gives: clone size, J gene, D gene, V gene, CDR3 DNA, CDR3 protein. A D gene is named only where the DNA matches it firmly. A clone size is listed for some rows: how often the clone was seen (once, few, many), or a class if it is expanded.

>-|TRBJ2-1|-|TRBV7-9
TGTGCCAGCAGCCTACTGGGTTACTCCTACAATGAGCAGTTCTTC
CASSLLGYSYNEQFF
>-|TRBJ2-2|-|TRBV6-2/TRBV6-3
TGTGCCAGCAGTTACCCCGGGGAGCTGTTTTTT
CASSYPGELFF
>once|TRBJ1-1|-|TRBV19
TGTGCCAGTAGTATGGCAGGGACTGAAGCTTTCTTT
CASSMAGTEAFF
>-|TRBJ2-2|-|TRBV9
TGTGCCAGCAGCGTAGTAGGCGGTCCGAACACCGGGGAGCTGTTTTTT
CASSVVGGPNTGELFF
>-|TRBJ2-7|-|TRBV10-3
TGTGCCATCAGTGACCCCCTAGGCGACCTACCCGACGAGCAGTACTTC
CAISDPLGDLPDEQYF
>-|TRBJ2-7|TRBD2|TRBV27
TGTGCCAGCAGTTTATGGTTCGGGGGAGGGCCGAACGAGCAGTACTTC
CASSLWFGGGPNEQYF
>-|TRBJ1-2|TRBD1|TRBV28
TGTGCCAGCAGGTACAGGGGAGGGTATGGCTACACCTTC
CASRYRGGYGYTF
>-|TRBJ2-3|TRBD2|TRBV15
TGTGCCACCAGCAGGGGGACTAGCGAGACGCAGTATTTT
CATSRGTSETQYF
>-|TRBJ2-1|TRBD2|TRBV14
TGTGCCAGCAGCCAAGCTACTAGCGGGAGTTACAATGAGCAGTTCTTC
CASSQATSGSYNEQFF
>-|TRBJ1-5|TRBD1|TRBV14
TGTGCCAGCAGCCAAGATTGGGGACAGCCTAGCAATCAGCCCCAGCATTTT
CASSQDWGQPSNQPQHF
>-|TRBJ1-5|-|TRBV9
TGTGCCAGCAGCGTAGTAGGGGGGTGGGGGCCCCAGCATTTT
CASSVVGGWGPQHF
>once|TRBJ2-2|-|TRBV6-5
TGTGCCAGCAGTTTAAGGGGCCGGGGGTCCGGGGAGCTGTTTTTT
CASSLRGRGSGELFF
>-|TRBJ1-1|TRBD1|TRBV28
TGTGCCAGCAGGGGACAGGCGAACACTGAAGCTTTCTTT
CASRGQANTEAFF
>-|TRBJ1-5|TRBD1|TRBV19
TGTGCCAGTTGGACAGGGGGTTATAGCAATCAGCCCCAGCATTTT
CASWTGGYSNQPQHF
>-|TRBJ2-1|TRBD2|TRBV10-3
TGTGCCATCAGCGCCGGGACTAGCTGGACGGGATCGTTCTTC
CAISAGTSWTGSFF
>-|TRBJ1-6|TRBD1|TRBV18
TGTGCCAGCTCGGCCGTCCAGACAGGGGGCAATTCACCCCTCCACTTT
CASSAVQTGGNSPLHF
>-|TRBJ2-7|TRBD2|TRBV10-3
TGTGCCATCAAGGCTAGCGGGAGGGGGTACGAGCAGTACTTC
CAIKASGRGYEQYF
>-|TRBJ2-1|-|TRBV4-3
TGCGCCAGCAGCCAAGATAATGGAGGGGGTCGGTTCTTC
CASSQDNGGGRFF
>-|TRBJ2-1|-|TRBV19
TGTGCCAGTAGTATAGCAGAGAGCTCCTACAATGAGCAGTTCTTC
CASSIAESSYNEQFF
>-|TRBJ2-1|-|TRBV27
TGTGCCAGCAGTCCTGTGGGAGGTCGATCTTACAATGAGCAGTTCTTC
CASSPVGGRSYNEQFF
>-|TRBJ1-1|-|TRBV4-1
TGCGCCAGCAGCCAAGAGGGGTTGGGGAACACTGAAGCTTTCTTT
CASSQEGLGNTEAFF
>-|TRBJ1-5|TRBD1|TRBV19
TGTGCCAGTAGTAAAGGCTGGGCGTGGGACAGGGCGAACAATCAGCCCCAGCATTTT
CASSKGWAWDRANNQPQHF
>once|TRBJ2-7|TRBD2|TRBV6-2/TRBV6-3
TGTGCCAGCAGTTTTAGCGGGAGGAATTTTAGGTACGAGCAGTACTTC
CASSFSGRNFRYEQYF
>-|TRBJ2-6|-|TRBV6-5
TGTGCCAGCAGCTCCGGCTACTCTGGGGCCAACGTCCTGACTTTC
CASSSGYSGANVLTF
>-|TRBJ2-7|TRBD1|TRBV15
TGTGCCACCAGCGTAGACAGGGCTTTGACCGAGCAGTACTTC
CATSVDRALTEQYF
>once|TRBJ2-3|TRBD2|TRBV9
TGCGCCACCAGCGCCCGGGGGGGGACTAGATATGTTCCAGATACGCAGTATTTT
CATSARGGTRYVPDTQYF
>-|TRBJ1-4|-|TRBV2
TGTGCCAGCCGGCGGGGCTTCGAAAAACTGTTTTTT
CASRRGFEKLFF
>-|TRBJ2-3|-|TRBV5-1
TGCGCCAGCAGCCAAGGACAGCCCACAGATACGCAGTATTTT
CASSQGQPTDTQYF
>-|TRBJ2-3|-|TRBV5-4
TGTGCCAGCAGCCTAGACAGCACAGATACGCAGTATTTT
CASSLDSTDTQYF
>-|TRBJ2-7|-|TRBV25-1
TGTGCCACCTCGCTTGCCGGGCGCGAGCAGTACTTC
CATSLAGREQYF
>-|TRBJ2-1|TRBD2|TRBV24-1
TGTGCCACCAGTGGGTTGGGGCAGGGGGGGACTAGCGGGTACAATGAGCAGTTCTTC
CATSGLGQGGTSGYNEQFF
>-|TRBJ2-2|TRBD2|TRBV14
TGTGCCAGCAGCCAAGTTATTAAGCTAGCGGGAGCTATCACCGGGGAGCTGTTTTTT
CASSQVIKLAGAITGELFF
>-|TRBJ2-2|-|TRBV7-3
TGTGCCAGCAGCTTATCAGGGCCCGGGGAGCTGTTTTTT
CASSLSGPGELFF
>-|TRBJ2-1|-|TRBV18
TGTGCCAGCTCTCGGGACAACAACTACAATGAGCAGTTCTTC
CASSRDNNYNEQFF
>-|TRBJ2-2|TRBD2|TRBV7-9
TGTGCCAGCAGCTTCCCATTTAGCGGGAATACCACCGGGGAGCTGTTTTTT
CASSFPFSGNTTGELFF
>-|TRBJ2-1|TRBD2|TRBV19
TGTGCCAGTAGGGGACTAGCGGGAGGGGACAATGAGCAGTTCTTC
CASRGLAGGDNEQFF
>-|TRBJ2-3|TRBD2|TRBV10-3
TGTGCCATCAGTGGTCGACTAGCGGGAGGATCTAGCGCAGATACGCAGTATTTT
CAISGRLAGGSSADTQYF
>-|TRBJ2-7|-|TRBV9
TGTGCCAGCAGCCCCATCGCGAGTGACGGGGAGCAGTACTTC
CASSPIASDGEQYF
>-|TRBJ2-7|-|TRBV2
TGTGCCAGCAGTGAAAGCAGAACCTACGAGCAGTACTTC
CASSESRTYEQYF
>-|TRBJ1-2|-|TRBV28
TGTGCCAGCAGTTGGCCGGGGTCCTATGGCTACACCTTC
CASSWPGSYGYTF
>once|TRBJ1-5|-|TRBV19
TGTGCCAGTACTTTCTCTGGGGCGGGGGGCAATCAGCCCCAGCATTTT
CASTFSGAGGNQPQHF
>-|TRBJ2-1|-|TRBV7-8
TGTGCCAGCAGCCCCCTCCCAGGGGCCTCCTACAATGAGCAGTTCTTC
CASSPLPGASYNEQFF
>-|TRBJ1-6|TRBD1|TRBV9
TGTGCCAGCAGCGTACAGGGGGTTTCACCCCTCCACTTT
CASSVQGVSPLHF
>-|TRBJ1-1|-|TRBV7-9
TGTGCCAGCAGCTTACAGGTTGAAGCTTTCTTT
CASSLQVEAFF
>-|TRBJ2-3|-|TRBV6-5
TGTGCCAGCAGTTCGGGAAGGGACACAGATACACAGTATTTT
CASSSGRDTDTQYF
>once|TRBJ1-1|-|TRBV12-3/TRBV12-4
TGTGCCAGCAGGGGGACCTCCGAAGCTTTCTTT
CASRGTSEAFF
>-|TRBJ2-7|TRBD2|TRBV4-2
TGTGCCAGCAGCCAAAGCCTAGCGGGAAACTACGAGCAGTACTTC
CASSQSLAGNYEQYF
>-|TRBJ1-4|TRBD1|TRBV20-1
TGCAGTGCTAGTTTGGGGGCCGACAGGGGAACAACTAATGAAAAACTGTTTTTT
CSASLGADRGTTNEKLFF
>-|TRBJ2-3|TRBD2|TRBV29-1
TGCAGCGTTGAATCTAGCGGGAGCACAGATACGCAGTATTTT
CSVESSGSTDTQYF
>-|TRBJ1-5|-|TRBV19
TGTGCCAGTAGTATAGGCAGGGCTGGAAATCAGCCCCAGCATTTT
CASSIGRAGNQPQHF
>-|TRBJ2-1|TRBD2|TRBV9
TGTGCCAGCAGCGTCCAAAGCTCCGGGACTAGCGGGGGCAATGAGCAGTTCTTC
CASSVQSSGTSGGNEQFF
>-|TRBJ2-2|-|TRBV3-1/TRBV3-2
TGTGCCAGCAGCCAAGATATAGGGTTTGGCGGGGAGCTGTTTTTT
CASSQDIGFGGELFF
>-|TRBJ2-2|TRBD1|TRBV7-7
TGTGCTAGCAGTCCCGACAGGGGGCTTGACGGGGAGCTGTTTTTT
CASSPDRGLDGELFF
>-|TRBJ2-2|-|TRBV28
TGTGCCAGCAGTCCGATGGACAGATCCACCGGGGAGCTGTTTTTT
CASSPMDRSTGELFF
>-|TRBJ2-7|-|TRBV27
TGTGCCAGCCTAAGCGGTTCCTACGAGCAGTACTTC
CASLSGSYEQYF